This T cell receptor beta chain was sequenced during a study of T cell changes during pregnancy in multiple sclerosis. Per the germline V gene, CDR1 is MNHEY and CDR2 is SMNVEV (reference sequence). This CDR3 is built from 13 residues. V lost 3 bases to trimming and J lost 3 bases, with 9 bases between them. Measured with immunoSEQ multiplex PCR; TCRdb has only the in-frame clones, and not every one. The data hold under 65,000 clones, with about 94% observed a single time. The chain links TRBV27 to TRBJ2-7, with a possible D match to TRBD2 (5 bases). This material consisted of CD8+ T cells from peripheral blood mononuclear cells, taken in the third trimester of pregnancy. The receptor's source is a female donor with multiple sclerosis, enrolled in a pregnancy study. CDR3 residues: CASSFSGSYEQYF. CDR3 nucleotides: TGTGCCAGCAGTTTTAGTGGGAGCTACGAGCAGTACTTC.